These 10 T cell receptor beta chains share one sample of origin, sequenced in a study of yellow fever vaccine responses in identical twins. TCRdb itself ran the RT-PCR reads through MiXCR, one entry per CDR3 protein. Here the sample spans about 2,400 distinct CDR3 sequences, over 65% being singletons. Here the sequenced sample was T cells from blood (PBMCs), unsorted or a sorted subset (not recorded which), taken before or after yellow fever vaccination (not recorded which). The receptors were sampled from a young woman who received the yellow fever vaccine.

This chain uses TRBV5-4 with TRBJ2-3; the D is unclear. V lost 0 bases, J lost 10 bases, and 9 bases lay in between. The CDR3 runs to 12 residues. Per the germline V gene, CDR1 is SGHNT and CDR2 is YYREEE (reference sequence). The CDR3 reads CASSLGGISQYF. The CDR3 region has the DNA TGTGCCAGCAGCTTGGGTGGGATATCGCAGTATTTT.

This chain connects TRBV5-1 to TRBJ2-7; D unresolved. The V and J ends lost 3 bases and 3 bases respectively, with 10 bases between them. The germline CDR1 and CDR2 sequences are SGHRS and YFSETQ. This CDR3 is built from 13 residues. CDR3 residues: CASSSGPNYEQYV. In DNA, the CDR3 is TGCGCCAGCAGCTCCGGACCGAACTACGAGCAGTACGTC.

The CDR3, as DNA: TGTGCCAGCTCACCGCCAACAGTTTTCACAGATACGCAGTATTTT. Its protein product is CASSPPTVFTDTQYF. The chain is built from TRBV18 and TRBJ2-3; D is unresolved. The V gene lost 3 bases and the J gene lost 2 bases, with 12 bases spanning the gap. This CDR3 is built from 15 residues. Germline CDR1 KGHSH, CDR2 LQKENI.

This rearrangement joins TRBV11-3 to TRBJ2-5, with a tentative D call TRBD2 (5 bases). Germline CDR1 SGHNT, CDR2 YENEEA. The CDR3 is 16 amino acids. V was clipped by 5 bases and J by 5 bases, with 21 bases between them. The chain's CDR3 is CASSTRTSGLGETQYF. For the CDR3, the DNA is TGTGCCAGCAGCACCCGAACCAGCGGATTGGGGGAGACCCAGTACTTC.

The V call is TRBV9, the J call TRBJ1-2; D remains unclear. The V end lost 0 bases, the J end lost 2 bases, and 14 bases lay between the germline ends. Germline CDR1 is SGDLS and CDR2 is YYNGEE. The CDR3 loop spans 16 amino acids. CDR3: CASSVVRSRQNYGYTF. The CDR3 nucleotides are TGTGCCAGCAGCGTAGTTCGCTCCCGCCAAAACTATGGCTACACCTTC.

The table lists this clonotype with a count of one. The chain carries TRBV20-1 and TRBJ2-7; 10 bases line up with TRBD2. CDR1 is DFQATT, CDR2 SNEGSKA, per germline (reference sequence). The CDR3 runs to 14 residues. Unmatched junction bases numbered 9, after V lost 7 bases and J lost 3 bases. The CDR3 nucleotides read TGCAGTGGGGTAGCGGGGGGCAACAACTACGAGCAGTACGTC. This translates into CSGVAGGNNYEQYV.

This chain connects TRBV20-1 to TRBJ2-7, with TRBD2 matching 9 bases. The CDR3 covers 12 residues. CDR1 and CDR2 (germline): DFQATT, SNEGSKA (reference sequence). Germline trimming cut 5 bases from V and 3 bases from J; bases unmatched to any gene: 2. The CDR3 is CSAPTSGYEQYV. As DNA, the CDR3 is TGCAGTGCTCCGACTAGCGGCTACGAGCAGTACGTC.

This chain connects TRBV10-3 to TRBJ2-1; D is perhaps TRBD2 (6 bases). The CDR3 loop spans 15 amino acids. Germline CDR1 and CDR2: ENHRY and SYGVKD. V gave up 3 bases and J gave up 3 bases, with 12 bases separating them. The DNA for the CDR3 is TGTGCCATCAGTGACGGGGGATCGAGCTACAATGAGCAGTTCTTC. Its protein product is CAISDGGSSYNEQFF.

This CDR3 reads CASRSRDSNQPQHF. CDR3 DNA: TGTGCCAGCAGAAGCAGGGATAGCAATCAGCCCCAGCATTTT. This chain uses TRBV28 with TRBJ1-5; TRBD1 is a possible D gene (5 bases). Germline V CDR1 and CDR2: MDHEN, SYDVKM. V lost 6 bases to trimming and J lost 0 bases, with 9 bases between them. CDR3 length: 14 amino acids.

This chain links TRBV11-3 with TRBJ2-5; D not resolved. This CDR3 region has 12 residues. Trimming removed 1 base at V and 5 bases at J, with 5 bases between. Per germline, CDR1 SGHNT and CDR2 YENEEA. CDR3 DNA sequence: TGTGCCAGCAGCTTAGGTTGGGAGACCCAGTACTTC. This codes for CASSLGWETQYF.